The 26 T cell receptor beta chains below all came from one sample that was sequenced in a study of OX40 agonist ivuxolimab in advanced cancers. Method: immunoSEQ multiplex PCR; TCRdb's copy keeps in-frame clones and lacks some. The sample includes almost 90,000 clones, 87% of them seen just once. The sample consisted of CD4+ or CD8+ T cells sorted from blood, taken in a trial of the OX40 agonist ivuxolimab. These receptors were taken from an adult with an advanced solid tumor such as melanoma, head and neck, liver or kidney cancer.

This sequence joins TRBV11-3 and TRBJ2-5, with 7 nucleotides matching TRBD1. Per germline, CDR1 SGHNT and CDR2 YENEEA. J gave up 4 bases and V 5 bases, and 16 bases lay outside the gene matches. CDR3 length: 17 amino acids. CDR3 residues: CASSRRTGGREVETQYF. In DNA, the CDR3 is TGTGCCAGCAGCCGCCGGACAGGTGGGCGCGAAGTAGAGACCCAGTACTTC. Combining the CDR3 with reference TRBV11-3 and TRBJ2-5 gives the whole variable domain EAGVVQSPRYKIIEKKQPVAFWCNPISGHNTLYWYLQNLGQGPELLIRYENEEAVDDSQLPKDRFSAERLKGVDSTLKIQPAELGDSAVYLCASSRRTGGREVETQYFGPGTRLLVL.

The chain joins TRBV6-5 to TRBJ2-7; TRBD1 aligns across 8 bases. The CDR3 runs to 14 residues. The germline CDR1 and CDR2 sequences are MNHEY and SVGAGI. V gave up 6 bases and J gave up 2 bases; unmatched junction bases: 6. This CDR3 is CASRVGQGTYEQYF. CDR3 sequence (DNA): TGTGCCAGCAGAGTAGGACAGGGAACCTACGAGCAGTACTTC.

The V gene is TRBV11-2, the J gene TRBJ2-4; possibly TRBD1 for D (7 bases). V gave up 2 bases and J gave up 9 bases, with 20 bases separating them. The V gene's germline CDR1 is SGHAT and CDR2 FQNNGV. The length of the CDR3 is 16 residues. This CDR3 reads CASSLTPQTGRSIQYF. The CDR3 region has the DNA TGTGCCAGCAGCTTAACCCCTCAGACAGGGAGGAGCATTCAGTACTTC.

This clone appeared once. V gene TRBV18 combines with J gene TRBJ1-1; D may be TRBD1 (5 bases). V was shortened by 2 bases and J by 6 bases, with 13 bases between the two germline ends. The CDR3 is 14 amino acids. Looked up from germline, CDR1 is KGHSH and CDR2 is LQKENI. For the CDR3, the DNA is TGTGCCAGCTCACCAGGGGGAGGTTTTTCTGAAGCTTTCTTT. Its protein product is CASSPGGGFSEAFF.

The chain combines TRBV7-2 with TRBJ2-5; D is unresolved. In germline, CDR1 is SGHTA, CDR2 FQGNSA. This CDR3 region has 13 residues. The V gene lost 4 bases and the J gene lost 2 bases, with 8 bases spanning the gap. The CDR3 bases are TGTGCCAGCAGCTCGGCAGCGCAAGAGACCCAGTACTTC. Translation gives CASSSAAQETQYF.

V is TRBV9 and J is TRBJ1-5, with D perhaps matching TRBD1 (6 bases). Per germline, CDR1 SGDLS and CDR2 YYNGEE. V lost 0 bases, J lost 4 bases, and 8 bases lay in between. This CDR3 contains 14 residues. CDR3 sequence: CASSVGDINQPQHF. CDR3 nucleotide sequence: TGTGCCAGCAGCGTAGGGGACATTAATCAGCCCCAGCATTTT.

CDR3: CAWSSLTGSYNEQFF. In DNA form, the CDR3 reads TGTGCCTGGAGCTCCCTTACAGGGTCCTACAATGAGCAGTTCTTC. This chain connects TRBV30 to TRBJ2-1; D is possibly TRBD1 (6 bases). The CDR3 is 15 amino acids. CDR1 is GTSNPN, CDR2 SVGIG, per germline (reference sequence). Deletions cut 3 bases from V and 1 base from J, with 13 bases between.

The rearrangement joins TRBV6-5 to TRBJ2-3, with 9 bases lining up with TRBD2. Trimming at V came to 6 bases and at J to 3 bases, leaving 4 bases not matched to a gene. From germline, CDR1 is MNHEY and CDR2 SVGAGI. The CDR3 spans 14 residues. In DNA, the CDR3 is TGTGCCAGCAGCCGCGGGGGGGCGACAGATACGCAGTATTTT. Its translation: CASSRGGATDTQYF.

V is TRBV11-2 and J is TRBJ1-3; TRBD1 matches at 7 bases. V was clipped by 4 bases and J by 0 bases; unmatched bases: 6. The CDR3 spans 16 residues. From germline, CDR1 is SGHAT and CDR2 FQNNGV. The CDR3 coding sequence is TGTGCCAGCAGCTCCGCAGGGGGGGCCTCTGGAAACACCATATATTTT. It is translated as CASSSAGGASGNTIYF.

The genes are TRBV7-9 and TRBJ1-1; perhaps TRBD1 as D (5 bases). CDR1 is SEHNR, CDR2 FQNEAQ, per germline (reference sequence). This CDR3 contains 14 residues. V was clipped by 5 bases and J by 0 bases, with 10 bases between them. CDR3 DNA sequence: TGTGCCAGCAGCCCCGACAGCATGAACACTGAAGCTTTCTTT. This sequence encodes CASSPDSMNTEAFF.

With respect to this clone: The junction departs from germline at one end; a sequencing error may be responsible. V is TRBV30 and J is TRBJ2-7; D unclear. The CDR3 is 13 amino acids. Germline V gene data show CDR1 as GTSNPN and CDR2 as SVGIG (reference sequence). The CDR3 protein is CAWSVGPSNEQYF. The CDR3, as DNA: TGTGCCTGGAGTGTGGGCCCCTCCAACGAGCAGTACTTC. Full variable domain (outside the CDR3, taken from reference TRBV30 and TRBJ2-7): SQTIHQWPATLVQPVGSPLSLECTVEGTSNPNLYWYRQAAGRGLQLLFYSVGIGQISSEVPQNLSASRPQDRQFILSSKKLLLSDSGFYLCAWSVGPSNEQYFGPGTRLTVT.

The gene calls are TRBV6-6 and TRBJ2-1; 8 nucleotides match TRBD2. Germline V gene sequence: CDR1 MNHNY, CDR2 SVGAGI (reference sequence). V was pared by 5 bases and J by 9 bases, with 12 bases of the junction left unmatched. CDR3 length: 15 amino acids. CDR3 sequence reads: CASSGRGAGDFEQFF. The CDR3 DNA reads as TGTGCCAGCAGTGGGCGGGGGGCCGGAGACTTTGAGCAGTTCTTC.

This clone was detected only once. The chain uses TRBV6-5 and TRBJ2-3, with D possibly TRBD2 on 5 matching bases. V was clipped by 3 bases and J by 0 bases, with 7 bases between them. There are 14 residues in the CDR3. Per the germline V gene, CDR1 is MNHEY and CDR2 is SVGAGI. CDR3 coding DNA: TGTGCCAGCAGTTATCGGGGAAGCACAGATACGCAGTATTTT. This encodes CASSYRGSTDTQYF.

The CDR3 nucleotides are TGTGCCAGTAGGGACAGGAACACTGAAGCTTTCTTT. It specifies CASRDRNTEAFF. The V gene is TRBV19, the J gene TRBJ1-1; perhaps TRBD1 as D (6 bases). Trimming removed 6 bases from V and 1 base from J, with 6 bases in between. CDR3 length equals 12 residues. CDR1 LNHDA and CDR2 SQIVND come from the germline V gene (reference sequence).

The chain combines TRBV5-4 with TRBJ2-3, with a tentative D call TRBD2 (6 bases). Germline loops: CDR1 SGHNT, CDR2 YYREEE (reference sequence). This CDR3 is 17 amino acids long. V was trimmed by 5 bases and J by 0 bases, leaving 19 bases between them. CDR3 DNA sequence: TGTGCCAGCAGTTCTAATAGCGGCCGAGGGAGCACAGATACGCAGTATTTT. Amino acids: CASSSNSGRGSTDTQYF. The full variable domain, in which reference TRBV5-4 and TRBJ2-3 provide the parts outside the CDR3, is ETGVTQSPTHLIKTRGQQVTLRCSSQSGHNTVSWYQQALGQGPQFIFQYYREEENGRGNFPPRFSGLQFPNYSSELNVNALELDDSALYLCASSSNSGRGSTDTQYFGPGTRLTVL.

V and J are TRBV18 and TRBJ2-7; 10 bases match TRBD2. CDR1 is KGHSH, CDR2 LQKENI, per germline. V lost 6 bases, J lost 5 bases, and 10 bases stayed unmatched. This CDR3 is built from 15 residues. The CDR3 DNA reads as TGTGCCAGCTCCCCCCAGGGTAGCGGGAGGCACGAGCAGTACTTC. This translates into CASSPQGSGRHEQYF.

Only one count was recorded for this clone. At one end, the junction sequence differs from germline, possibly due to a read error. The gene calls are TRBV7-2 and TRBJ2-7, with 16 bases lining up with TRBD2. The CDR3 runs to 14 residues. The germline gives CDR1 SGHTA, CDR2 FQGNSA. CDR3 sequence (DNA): TGTGCCAGCAGCTCTCCGGGACTAGCGGGAGGGCCGTCCTTC. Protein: CASSSPGLAGGPSF.

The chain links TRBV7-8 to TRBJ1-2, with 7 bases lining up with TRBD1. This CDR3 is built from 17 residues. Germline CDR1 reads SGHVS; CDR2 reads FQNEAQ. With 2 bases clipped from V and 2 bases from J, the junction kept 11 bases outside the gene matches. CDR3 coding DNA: TGTGCCAGCAGCTTAATCCCCGCACAGGGGCGCAACTATGGCTACACCTTC. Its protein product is CASSLIPAQGRNYGYTF. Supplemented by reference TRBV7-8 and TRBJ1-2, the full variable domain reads GAGVSQSPRYKVAKRGQDVALRCDPISGHVSLFWYQQALGQGPEFLTYFQNEAQLDKSGLPSDRFFAERPEGSVSTLKIQRTQQEDSAVYLCASSLIPAQGRNYGYTFGSGTRLTVV.

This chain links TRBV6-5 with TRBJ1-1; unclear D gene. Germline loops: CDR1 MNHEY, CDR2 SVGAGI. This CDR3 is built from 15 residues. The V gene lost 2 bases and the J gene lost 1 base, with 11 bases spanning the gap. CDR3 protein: CASSYPGRPNTEAFF. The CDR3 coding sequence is TGTGCCAGCAGTTACCCTGGACGGCCGAACACTGAAGCTTTCTTT.

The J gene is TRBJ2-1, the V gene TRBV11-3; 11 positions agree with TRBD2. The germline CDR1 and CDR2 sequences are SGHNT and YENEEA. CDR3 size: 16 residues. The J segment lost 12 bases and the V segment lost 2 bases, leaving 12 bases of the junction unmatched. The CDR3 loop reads CASSLRPRASGGRQFF. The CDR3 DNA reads TGTGCCAGCAGCTTACGCCCCAGGGCTAGCGGGGGGCGGCAGTTCTTC. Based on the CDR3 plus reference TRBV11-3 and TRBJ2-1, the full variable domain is EAGVVQSPRYKIIEKKQPVAFWCNPISGHNTLYWYLQNLGQGPELLIRYENEEAVDDSQLPKDRFSAERLKGVDSTLKIQPAELGDSAVYLCASSLRPRASGGRQFFGPGTRLTVL.

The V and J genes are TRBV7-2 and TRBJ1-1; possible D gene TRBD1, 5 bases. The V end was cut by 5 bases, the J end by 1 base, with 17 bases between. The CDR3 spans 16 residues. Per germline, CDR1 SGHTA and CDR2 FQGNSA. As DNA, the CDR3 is TGTGCCAGCAGCGACCCCCCGGGACGGAGGAACACTGAAGCTTTCTTT. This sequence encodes CASSDPPGRRNTEAFF.

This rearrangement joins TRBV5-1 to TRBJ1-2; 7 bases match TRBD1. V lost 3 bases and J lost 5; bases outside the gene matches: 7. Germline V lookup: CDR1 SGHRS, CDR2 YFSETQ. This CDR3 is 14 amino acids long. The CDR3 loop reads CASSSPGQIYGYTF. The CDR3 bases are TGCGCCAGCAGCTCTCCGGGACAGATTTATGGCTACACCTTC.

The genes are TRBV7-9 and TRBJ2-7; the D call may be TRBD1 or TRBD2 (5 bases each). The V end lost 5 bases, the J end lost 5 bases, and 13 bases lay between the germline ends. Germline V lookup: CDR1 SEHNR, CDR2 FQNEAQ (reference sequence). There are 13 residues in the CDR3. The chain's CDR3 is CASSPSGTHEQYF. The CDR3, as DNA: TGTGCCAGCAGCCCCTCCGGGACCCACGAGCAGTACTTC.

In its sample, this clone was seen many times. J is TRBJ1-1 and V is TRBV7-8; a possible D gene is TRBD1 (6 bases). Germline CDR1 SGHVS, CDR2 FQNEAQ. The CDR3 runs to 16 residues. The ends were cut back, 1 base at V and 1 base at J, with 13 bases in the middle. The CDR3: CASSLVPGAGNTEAFF. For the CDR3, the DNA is TGTGCCAGCAGCTTAGTCCCAGGGGCTGGGAACACTGAAGCTTTCTTT.

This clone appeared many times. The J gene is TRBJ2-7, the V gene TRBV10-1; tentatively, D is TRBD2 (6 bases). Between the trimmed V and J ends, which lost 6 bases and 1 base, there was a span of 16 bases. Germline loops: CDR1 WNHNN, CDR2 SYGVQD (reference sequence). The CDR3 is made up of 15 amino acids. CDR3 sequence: CASSLPTGTSYEQYF. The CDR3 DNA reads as TGCGCCAGCAGCCTCCCGACCGGGACTTCCTACGAGCAGTACTTC.

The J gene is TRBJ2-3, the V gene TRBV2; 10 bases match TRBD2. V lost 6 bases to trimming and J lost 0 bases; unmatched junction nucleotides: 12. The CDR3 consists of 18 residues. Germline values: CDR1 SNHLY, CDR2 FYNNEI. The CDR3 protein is CASRTPGLALPSTDTQYF. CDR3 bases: TGTGCCAGCAGAACCCCGGGACTAGCGCTCCCTAGCACAGATACGCAGTATTTT.